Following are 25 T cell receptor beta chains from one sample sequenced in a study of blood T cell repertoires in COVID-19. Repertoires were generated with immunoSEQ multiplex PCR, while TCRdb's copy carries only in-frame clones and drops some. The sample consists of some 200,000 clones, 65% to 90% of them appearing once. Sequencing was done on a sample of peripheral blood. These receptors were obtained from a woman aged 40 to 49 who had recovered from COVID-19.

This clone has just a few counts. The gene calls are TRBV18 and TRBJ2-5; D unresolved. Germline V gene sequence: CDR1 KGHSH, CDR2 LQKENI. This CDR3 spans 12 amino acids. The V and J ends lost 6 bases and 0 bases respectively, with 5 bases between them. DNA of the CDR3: TGTGCCAGCTCTTCTAACCAAGAGACCCAGTACTTC. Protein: CASSSNQETQYF.

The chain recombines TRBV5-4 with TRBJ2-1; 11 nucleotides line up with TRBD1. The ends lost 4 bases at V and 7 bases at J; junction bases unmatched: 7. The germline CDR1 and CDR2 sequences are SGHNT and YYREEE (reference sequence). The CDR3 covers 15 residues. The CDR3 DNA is TGTGCCAGCAGCCTGGCCGGGACAGGGGGAAATGAGCAGTTCTTC. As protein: CASSLAGTGGNEQFF.

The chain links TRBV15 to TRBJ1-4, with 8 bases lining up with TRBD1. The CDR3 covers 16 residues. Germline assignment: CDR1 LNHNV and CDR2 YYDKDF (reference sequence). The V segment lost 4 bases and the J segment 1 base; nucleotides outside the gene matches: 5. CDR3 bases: TGTGCCACCAGCATCGGACAGGGCGGAACTAATGAAAAACTGTTTTTT. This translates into CATSIGQGGTNEKLFF.

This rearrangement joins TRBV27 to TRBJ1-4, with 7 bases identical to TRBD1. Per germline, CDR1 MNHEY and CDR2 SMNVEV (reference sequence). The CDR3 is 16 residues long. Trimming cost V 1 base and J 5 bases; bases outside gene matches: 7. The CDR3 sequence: CASSLFAGQRNEKLFF. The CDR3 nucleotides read TGTGCCAGCAGTTTATTTGCGGGACAGAGGAATGAAAAACTGTTTTTT.

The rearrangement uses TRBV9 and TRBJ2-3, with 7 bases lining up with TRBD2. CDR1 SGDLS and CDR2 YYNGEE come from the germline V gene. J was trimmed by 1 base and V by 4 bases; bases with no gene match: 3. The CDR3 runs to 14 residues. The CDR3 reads CASSPSGGTDTQYF. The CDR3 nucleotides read TGTGCCAGCAGCCCGAGCGGGGGCACAGATACGCAGTATTTT.

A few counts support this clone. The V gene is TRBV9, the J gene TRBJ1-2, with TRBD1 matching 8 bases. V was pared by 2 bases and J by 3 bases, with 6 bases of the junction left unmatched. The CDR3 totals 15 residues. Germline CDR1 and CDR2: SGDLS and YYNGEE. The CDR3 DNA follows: TGTGCCAGCAGCGTTTTAGACAGGGGTGACTATGGCTACACCTTC. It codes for CASSVLDRGDYGYTF.

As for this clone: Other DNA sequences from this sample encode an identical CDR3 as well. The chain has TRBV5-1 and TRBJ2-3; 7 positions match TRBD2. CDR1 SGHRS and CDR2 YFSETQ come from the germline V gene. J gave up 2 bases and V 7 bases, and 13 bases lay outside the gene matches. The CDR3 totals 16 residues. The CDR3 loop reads CASSPEGRGTTDTQYF. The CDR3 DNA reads TGCGCCAGCTCTCCTGAAGGGCGGGGGACCACAGATACGCAGTATTTT.

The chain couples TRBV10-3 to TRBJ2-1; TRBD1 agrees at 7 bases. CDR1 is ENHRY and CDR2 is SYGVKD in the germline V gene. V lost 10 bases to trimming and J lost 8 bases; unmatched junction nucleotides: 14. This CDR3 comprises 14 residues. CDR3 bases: TGTGCCAGCAGAGGGGGCGAGGGGCGCGATGAGCAGTTCTTC. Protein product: CASRGGEGRDEQFF.

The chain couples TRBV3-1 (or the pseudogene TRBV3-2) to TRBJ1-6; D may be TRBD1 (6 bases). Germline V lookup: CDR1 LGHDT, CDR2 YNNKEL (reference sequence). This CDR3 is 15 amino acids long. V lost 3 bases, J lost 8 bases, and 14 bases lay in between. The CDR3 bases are TGTGCCAGCAGCCACAAGGGGGACCGACATTCACCCCTCCACTTT. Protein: CASSHKGDRHSPLHF.

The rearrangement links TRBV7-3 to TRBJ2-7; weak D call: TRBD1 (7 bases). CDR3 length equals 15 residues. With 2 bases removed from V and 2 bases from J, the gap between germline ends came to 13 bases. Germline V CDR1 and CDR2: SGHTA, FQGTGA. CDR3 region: CASSLWQGGPYEQYF. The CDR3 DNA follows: TGTGCCAGCAGCTTATGGCAGGGGGGTCCCTACGAGCAGTACTTC.

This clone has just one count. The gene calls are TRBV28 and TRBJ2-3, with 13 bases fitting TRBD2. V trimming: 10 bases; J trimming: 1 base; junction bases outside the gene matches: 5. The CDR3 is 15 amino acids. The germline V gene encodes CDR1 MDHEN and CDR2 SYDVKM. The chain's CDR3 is CATAGLAGRTDTQYF. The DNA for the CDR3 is TGTGCCACCGCGGGACTAGCGGGACGCACAGATACGCAGTATTTT.

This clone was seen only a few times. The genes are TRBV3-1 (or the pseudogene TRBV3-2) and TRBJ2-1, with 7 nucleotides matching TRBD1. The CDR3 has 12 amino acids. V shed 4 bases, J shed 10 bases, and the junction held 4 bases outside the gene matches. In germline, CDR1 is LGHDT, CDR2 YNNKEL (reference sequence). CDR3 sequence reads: CASSRTGDEQFF. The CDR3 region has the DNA TGTGCCAGCAGCCGCACAGGGGACGAGCAGTTCTTC.

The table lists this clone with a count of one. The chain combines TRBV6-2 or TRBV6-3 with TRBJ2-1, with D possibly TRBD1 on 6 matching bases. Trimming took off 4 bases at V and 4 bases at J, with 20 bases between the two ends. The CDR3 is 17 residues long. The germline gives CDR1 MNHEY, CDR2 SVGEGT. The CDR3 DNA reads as TGTGCCAGCAGTTTTTCACAGGGCTCCTCGATTTACAATGAGCAGTTCTTC. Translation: CASSFSQGSSIYNEQFF.

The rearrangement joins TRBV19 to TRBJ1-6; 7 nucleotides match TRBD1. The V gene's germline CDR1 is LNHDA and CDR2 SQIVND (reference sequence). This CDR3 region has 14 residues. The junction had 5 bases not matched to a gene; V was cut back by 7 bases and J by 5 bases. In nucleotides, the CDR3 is TGTGCCAGTAAACAGGGGACGCATAATTCACCCCTCCACTTT. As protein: CASKQGTHNSPLHF.

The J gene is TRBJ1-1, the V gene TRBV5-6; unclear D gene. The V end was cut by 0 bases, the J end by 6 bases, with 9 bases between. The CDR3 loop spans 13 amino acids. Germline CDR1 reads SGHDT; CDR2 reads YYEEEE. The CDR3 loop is CASSLGISPEAFF. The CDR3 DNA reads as TGTGCCAGCAGCTTGGGTATATCTCCTGAAGCTTTCTTT.

The CDR3 DNA sequence: TGTGCCAGCAGTTACCCTCAGGGCAGGGGGAACTATGGCTACACCTTC. Its translation is CASSYPQGRGNYGYTF. This chain connects TRBV6-2 or TRBV6-3 to TRBJ1-2; TRBD1 agrees at 7 bases. CDR1 and CDR2 from the germline V gene are MNHEY and SVGEGT. With V trimmed by 2 bases and J by 2 bases, 8 bases remained unmatched. This CDR3 has 16 amino acids.

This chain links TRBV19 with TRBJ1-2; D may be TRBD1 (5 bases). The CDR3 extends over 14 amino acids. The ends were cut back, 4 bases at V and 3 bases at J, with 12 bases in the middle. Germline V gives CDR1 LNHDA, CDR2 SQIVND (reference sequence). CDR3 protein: CASSTDGDYYGYTF. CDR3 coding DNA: TGTGCCAGTAGTACGGACGGGGACTACTATGGCTACACCTTC.

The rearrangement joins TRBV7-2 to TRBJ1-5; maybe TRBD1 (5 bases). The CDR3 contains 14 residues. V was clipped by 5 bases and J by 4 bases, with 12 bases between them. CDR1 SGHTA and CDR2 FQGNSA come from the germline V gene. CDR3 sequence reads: CASSAGLGNQPQHF. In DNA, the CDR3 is TGTGCCAGCAGCGCGGGACTCGGTAATCAGCCCCAGCATTTT. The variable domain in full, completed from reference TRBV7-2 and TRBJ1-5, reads GAGVSQSPSNKVTEKGKDVELRCDPISGHTALYWYRQSLGQGLEFLIYFQGNSAPDKSGLPSDRFSAERTGGSVSTLTIQRTQQEDSAVYLCASSAGLGNQPQHFGDGTRLSIL.

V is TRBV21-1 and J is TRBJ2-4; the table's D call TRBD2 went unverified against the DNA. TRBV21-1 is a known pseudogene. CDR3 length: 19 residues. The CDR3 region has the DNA TGTGCCAGCAGCATCTATGGGACTAGCGGGGGGTTAGCCAAAAACATTCAGTACTTC. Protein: CASSIYGTSGGLAKNIQYF.

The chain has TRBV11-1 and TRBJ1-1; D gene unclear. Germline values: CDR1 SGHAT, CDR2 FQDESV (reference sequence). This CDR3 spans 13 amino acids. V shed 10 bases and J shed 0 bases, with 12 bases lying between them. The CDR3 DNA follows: TGTGCCACGGGAAGGTCACTGAACACTGAAGCTTTCTTT. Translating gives CATGRSLNTEAFF.

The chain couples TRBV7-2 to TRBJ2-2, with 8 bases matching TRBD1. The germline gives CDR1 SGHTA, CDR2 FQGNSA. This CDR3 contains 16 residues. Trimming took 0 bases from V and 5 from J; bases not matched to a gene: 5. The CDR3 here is CASSLAGQGTTGELFF. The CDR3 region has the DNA TGTGCCAGCAGCTTAGCTGGACAGGGAACGACCGGGGAGCTGTTTTTT.

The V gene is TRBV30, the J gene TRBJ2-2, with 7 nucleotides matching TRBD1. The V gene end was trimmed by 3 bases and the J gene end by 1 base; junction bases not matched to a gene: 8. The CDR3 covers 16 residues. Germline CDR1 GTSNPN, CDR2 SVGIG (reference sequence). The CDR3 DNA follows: TGTGCCTGGAGAGACAGGGTGTTTGGGAACACCGGGGAGCTGTTTTTT. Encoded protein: CAWRDRVFGNTGELFF.

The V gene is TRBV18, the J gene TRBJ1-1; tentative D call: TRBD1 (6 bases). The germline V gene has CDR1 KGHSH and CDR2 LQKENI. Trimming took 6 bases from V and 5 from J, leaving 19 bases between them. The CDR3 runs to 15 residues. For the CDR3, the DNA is TGTGCCAGCTCCTACCGGCAGGGAGGGGGAACTGAAGCTTTCTTT. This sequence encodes CASSYRQGGGTEAFF.

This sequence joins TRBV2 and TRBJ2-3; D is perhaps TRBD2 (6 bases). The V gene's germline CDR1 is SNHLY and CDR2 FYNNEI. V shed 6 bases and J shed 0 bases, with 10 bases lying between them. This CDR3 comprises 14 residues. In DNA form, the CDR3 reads TGTGCCAGCAGACGGACTACTAGCACAGATACGCAGTATTTT. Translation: CASRRTTSTDTQYF.

The chain's CDR3 is CASSASPKTGGNTEAFF. CDR3 nucleotides: TGTGCCAGCAGCGCCTCTCCCAAGACAGGGGGGAACACTGAAGCTTTCTTT. This rearrangement joins TRBV9 to TRBJ1-1; 9 bases are shared with TRBD1. The junction had 10 bases not matched to a gene; V was cut back by 3 bases and J by 1 base. The CDR3 is made up of 17 amino acids. CDR1 is SGDLS and CDR2 is YYNGEE in the germline V gene.